This T cell receptor (beta chain) is from a study of Graves' ophthalmopathy and Graves' hyperthyroidism. The authors amplified TCR beta CDR3 regions, and they did so from RNA transcripts for repertoire sequencing. RT-PCR with HTBI primers came first, then second-round multiplex PCR. MiXCR was run by TCRdb on the multiplex PCR reads, yielding one entry per CDR3 protein. In the table there are about 390,000 distinct CDR3 sequences, about 18% of which are singletons. Germline CDR1 DFQATT, CDR2 SNEGSKA (reference sequence). V shed 1 base and J 5 bases; nucleotides not matched to a gene: 6. This CDR3 region has 15 residues. This clonotype was found many times.

This chain uses TRBV20-1 with TRBJ2-7; 12 bases are shared with TRBD2. The origin of this receptor is an adult woman with stable Graves' hyperthyroidism. Specimen: peripheral blood. The CDR3 spells CSARGSSGRAHEQYF. CDR3 sequence (DNA): TGCAGTGCTAGAGGATCTAGCGGGAGGGCCCACGAGCAGTACTTC.